These 7 T cell receptor beta chains were all obtained from the same sample, sequenced in a study of shared clonotypes between healthy human individuals. The protocol was immunoSEQ multiplex PCR, while the TCRdb copy is restricted to in-frame clones and leaves out a portion. This table has approximately 720,000 clones, around 72% appearing once. Sequencing was performed on memory CD4+ T cells sorted from blood. The subset here: CD45RA-negative fraction. Every receptor here comes from a woman aged 25 to 39 in good health.

V usage is TRBV28 and J usage is TRBJ1-2; TRBD1 is a possible D gene (6 bases). Germline assignment: CDR1 MDHEN and CDR2 SYDVKM. The CDR3 extends over 14 amino acids. Deletions cut 6 bases from V and 4 bases from J, with 15 bases between. The CDR3 nucleotides are TGTGCCAGCAGGCGAGGGGGGGGAGGCTATGGCTACACCTTC. It encodes CASRRGGGGYGYTF.

This clone was counted only a few times. CDR3 in amino acids: CASRAGAPYNEQFF. The CDR3 DNA sequence: TGTGCCAGCAGAGCGGGAGCCCCCTACAATGAGCAGTTCTTC. The chain uses TRBV2 and TRBJ2-1, with 8 bases matching TRBD2. The CDR3 covers 14 residues. Germline V gene data show CDR1 as SNHLY and CDR2 as FYNNEI. J was trimmed by 2 bases and V by 6 bases; bases with no gene match: 3.

This clone has a handful of counts. The same CDR3 also results from other DNA sequences found in this sample. The chain recombines TRBV28 with TRBJ2-3; a weak D match, TRBD2 (5 bases). Trimming took off 3 bases at V and 6 bases at J, with 10 bases between the two ends. CDR3 length equals 13 residues. Germline V gene sequence: CDR1 MDHEN, CDR2 SYDVKM. The CDR3 DNA reads TGTGCCAGCAGTTTCCCGGGAACCGATACGCAGTATTTT. Its translation is CASSFPGTDTQYF.

This clone occurred a few times. The chain couples TRBV7-8 to TRBJ1-4, with TRBD1 matching over 7 bases. The J segment lost 7 bases and the V segment lost 6 bases, leaving 8 bases of the junction unmatched. The CDR3 covers 14 residues. Germline-derived CDR1 and CDR2 are SGHVS and FQNEAQ. In DNA, the CDR3 is TGTGCCAGCAGAAAAAGACAGGGTGGTGAAAAACTGTTTTTT. Amino acid sequence: CASRKRQGGEKLFF. Variable domain in full (rest from reference TRBV7-8 and TRBJ1-4): GAGVSQSPRYKVAKRGQDVALRCDPISGHVSLFWYQQALGQGPEFLTYFQNEAQLDKSGLPSDRFFAERPEGSVSTLKIQRTQQEDSAVYLCASRKRQGGEKLFFGSGTQLSVL.

The CDR3 region is CASRRTGVGYEQYF. The CDR3 nucleotides are TGTGCCAGCAGACGAACAGGGGTCGGCTACGAGCAGTACTTC. The chain employs TRBV2 and TRBJ2-7; 7 bases are a match to TRBD1. Trimming removed 6 bases from V and 3 bases from J; junction bases left unmatched: 8. CDR1 SNHLY and CDR2 FYNNEI come from the germline V gene. The CDR3 extends over 14 amino acids.

The gene calls are TRBV28 and TRBJ1-2; the D gene is possibly TRBD1 (5 bases). V shed 10 bases and J shed 3 bases, with 15 bases lying between them. The CDR3 loop spans 13 amino acids. CDR1 is MDHEN and CDR2 is SYDVKM in the germline V gene. The CDR3 coding sequence is TGTGCCATCGCGGGGGAGGGATACTATGGCTACACCTTC. Translated, it gives CAIAGEGYYGYTF.

A few counts support this clone. This is likely an artifact of a read error, given a far larger clone one base away. This chain connects TRBV4-1 to TRBJ1-5; D unresolved. The CDR3 loop spans 14 amino acids. Trimming took 3 bases from V and 0 from J, leaving 6 bases between them. The V gene's germline CDR1 is MGHRA and CDR2 YSYEKL. The CDR3 DNA reads as TGCGCCAGCAGCCAGCACAGTAGCAATCAGCCCCAGCATTTT. Translated: CASSQHSSNQPQHF.